The clone carrying this TCR beta chain appeared many times. The data were obtained in a study of Graves' ophthalmopathy and Graves' hyperthyroidism. With V trimmed by 5 bases and J by 8 bases, 11 bases remained unmatched. Germline loops: CDR1 SGHRS, CDR2 YFSETQ. CDR3 length: 14 residues. Amplification of TCR beta CDR3 regions used RNA transcripts. Scientists carried out first-round RT-PCR using HTBI primers and then a second-round multiplex PCR. Using its own MiXCR run on the multiplex PCR reads, TCRdb lists one record per CDR3 protein. The data contain approximately 380,000 distinct CDR3 sequences, about 21% of them singletons.

The gene calls are TRBV5-1 and TRBJ1-2, with 8 bases identical to TRBD1. This TCR was sampled from a woman younger than 30 with stable Graves' hyperthyroidism. The sequenced sample consisted of peripheral blood. The CDR3 here is CASRQTWTGQGYTF. The CDR3 bases are TGCGCCAGCAGACAAACCTGGACAGGGCAGGGCTACACCTTC.